This passage covers 8 T cell receptor beta chains from one sample sequenced in a study of blood T cell repertoires in COVID-19. Assay: immunoSEQ multiplex PCR; the TCRdb copy retains only in-frame clones and omits some. Found here are about 180,000 clones, around 76% of them singletons; the top ten hold roughly 9%. Source material: peripheral blood. These receptors were collected from a woman in her 70s with acute or convalescent COVID-19.

The rearrangement links TRBV6-5 to TRBJ1-1; 8 bases fit TRBD1. Germline V CDR1 and CDR2: MNHEY, SVGAGI. This CDR3 spans 15 amino acids. V trimming: 6 bases; J trimming: 3 bases; junction bases outside the gene matches: 9. The CDR3: CASSPQGDGHTEAFF. The CDR3 region has the DNA TGTGCCAGCAGCCCACAGGGGGACGGGCACACTGAAGCTTTCTTT.

This clone has only a few counts. The chain links TRBV2 to TRBJ2-3, with TRBD1 identical over 7 bases. The CDR3 runs to 14 residues. Germline V gives CDR1 SNHLY, CDR2 FYNNEI. V trimming: 0 bases; J trimming: 8 bases; junction bases outside the gene matches: 5. The CDR3 protein is CASSEAKGAGTQYF. The CDR3 DNA reads as TGTGCCAGCAGTGAAGCGAAGGGGGCCGGTACGCAGTATTTT.

The chain links TRBV4-3 to TRBJ1-2; a possible D gene is TRBD1 (6 bases). Between the trimmed V and J ends, which lost 0 bases and 8 bases, there was a span of 10 bases. Per the germline V gene, CDR1 is LGHNA and CDR2 is YSLEER. The CDR3 runs to 13 residues. DNA of the CDR3: TGCGCCAGCAGCCAAGAGTTGACAGGCGGCTACACCTTC. This translates into CASSQELTGGYTF.

The chain uses TRBV7-9 and TRBJ2-7; TRBD2 might be the D (6 bases). The V end lost 2 bases, the J end lost 10 bases, and 12 bases lay between the germline ends. This CDR3 is built from 12 residues. The germline V gene encodes CDR1 SEHNR and CDR2 FQNEAQ (reference sequence). CDR3 in DNA: TGTGCCAGCAGCTTAACCCGGACTAACCAGTACTTC. Amino acid sequence: CASSLTRTNQYF.

In this sample, this clone turned up a few times. The same CDR3 is also encoded by other DNA sequences in this sample. The V gene is TRBV15, the J gene TRBJ1-3; the D gene is possibly TRBD1 (5 bases). Between the trimmed V and J ends, which lost 0 bases and 1 base, there was a span of 7 bases. This CDR3 has 15 amino acids. Looked up from germline, CDR1 is LNHNV and CDR2 is YYDKDF (reference sequence). This chain's CDR3 is CATSRDRGSGNTIYF. The CDR3 DNA follows: TGTGCCACCAGCAGAGATAGGGGTTCTGGAAACACCATATATTTT.

DNA for the CDR3: TGTGCCAGCAGCTTGGGCAGGGGGAACTATGGCTACACCTTC. This gives the protein CASSLGRGNYGYTF. The V gene is TRBV5-6, the J gene TRBJ1-2, with 7 bases matching TRBD1. CDR3 size: 14 residues. The germline V gene has CDR1 SGHDT and CDR2 YYEEEE. J lost 2 bases, V lost 0 bases, and 1 base had no gene match.

The V and J genes are TRBV28 and TRBJ2-7; D might be TRBD2 (5 bases). This CDR3 has 14 amino acids. Germline loops: CDR1 MDHEN, CDR2 SYDVKM. With 6 bases removed from V and 6 bases from J, the gap between germline ends came to 18 bases. CDR3 region: CASSLVGPAGEQYF. The CDR3 DNA follows: TGTGCCAGCAGCCTGGTAGGCCCCGCGGGCGAGCAGTACTTC.

V is TRBV7-2 and J is TRBJ1-2, with D possibly TRBD1 on 6 matching bases. Germline lookup yields CDR1 SGHTA and CDR2 FQGNSA. Trimming removed 6 bases from V and 4 bases from J, with 18 bases in between. The CDR3 covers 15 residues. The chain's CDR3 is CASRRSIGGAYGYTF. In nucleotides, the CDR3 is TGTGCCAGCAGGCGCAGCATAGGGGGAGCCTATGGCTACACCTTC.